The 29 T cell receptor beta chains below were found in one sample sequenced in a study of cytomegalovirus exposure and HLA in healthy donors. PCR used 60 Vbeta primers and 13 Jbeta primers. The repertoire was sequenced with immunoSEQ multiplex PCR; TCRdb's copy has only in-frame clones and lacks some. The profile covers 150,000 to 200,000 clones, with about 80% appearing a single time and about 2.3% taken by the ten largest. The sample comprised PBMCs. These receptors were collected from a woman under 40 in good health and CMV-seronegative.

The CDR3 loop reads CASSSGLGPYEQYF. The CDR3 DNA reads as TGTGCCAGCAGTTCGGGACTAGGGCCTTACGAGCAGTACTTC. V is TRBV27 and J is TRBJ2-7; 8 bases are a match to TRBD2. Germline-derived CDR1 and CDR2 are MNHEY and SMNVEV (reference sequence). The CDR3 sequence is 14 residues long. Trimming removed 4 bases from V and 4 bases from J; junction bases left unmatched: 6.

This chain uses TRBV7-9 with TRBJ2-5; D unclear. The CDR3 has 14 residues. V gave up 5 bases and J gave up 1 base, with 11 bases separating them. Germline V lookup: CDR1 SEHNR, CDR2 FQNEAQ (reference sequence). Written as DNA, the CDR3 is TGTGCCAGCAGCCTAGGTATCGTCCAAGAGACCCAGTACTTC. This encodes CASSLGIVQETQYF. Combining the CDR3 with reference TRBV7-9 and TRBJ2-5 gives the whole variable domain DTGVSQNPRHKITKRGQNVTFRCDPISEHNRLYWYRQTLGQGPEFLTYFQNEAQLEKSRLLSDRFSAERPKGSFSTLEIQRTEQGDSAMYLCASSLGIVQETQYFGPGTRLLVL.

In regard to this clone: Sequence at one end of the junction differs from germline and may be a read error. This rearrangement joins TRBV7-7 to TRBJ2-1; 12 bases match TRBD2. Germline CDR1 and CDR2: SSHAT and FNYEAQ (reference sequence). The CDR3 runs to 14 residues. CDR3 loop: CASSLGLAGNEQFF. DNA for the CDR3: TGTGCTAGCAGCTTAGGACTAGCGGGGAATGAGCAGTTCTTC.

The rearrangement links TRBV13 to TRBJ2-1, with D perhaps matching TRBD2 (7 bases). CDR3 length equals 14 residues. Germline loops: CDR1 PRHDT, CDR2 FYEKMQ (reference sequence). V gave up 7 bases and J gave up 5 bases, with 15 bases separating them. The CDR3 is CASMGASGNNEQFF. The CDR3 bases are TGTGCCAGCATGGGGGCTAGCGGAAACAATGAGCAGTTCTTC.

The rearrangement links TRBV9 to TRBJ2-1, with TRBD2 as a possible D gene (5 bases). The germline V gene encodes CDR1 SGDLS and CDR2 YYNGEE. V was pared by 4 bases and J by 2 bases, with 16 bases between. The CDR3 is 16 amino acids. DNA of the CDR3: TGTGCCAGCAGCCCGGGCCGGGAACTAACCTACAATGAGCAGTTCTTC. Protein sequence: CASSPGRELTYNEQFF.

The CDR3 sequence: CASSSQTGGNTGELFF. DNA for the CDR3: TGCGCCAGCAGCTCCCAGACAGGGGGAAACACCGGGGAGCTGTTTTTT. J is TRBJ2-2 and V is TRBV5-1; 9 positions match TRBD1. This CDR3 is built from 16 residues. Trimming cost V 3 bases and J 2 bases; bases outside gene matches: 5. The V gene's germline CDR1 is SGHRS and CDR2 YFSETQ.

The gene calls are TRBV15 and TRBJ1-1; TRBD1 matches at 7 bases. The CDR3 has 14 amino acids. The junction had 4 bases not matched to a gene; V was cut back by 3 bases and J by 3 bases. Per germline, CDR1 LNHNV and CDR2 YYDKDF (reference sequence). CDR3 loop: CATSRSGQDTEAFF. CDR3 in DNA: TGTGCCACCAGCAGGTCCGGACAGGACACTGAAGCTTTCTTT.

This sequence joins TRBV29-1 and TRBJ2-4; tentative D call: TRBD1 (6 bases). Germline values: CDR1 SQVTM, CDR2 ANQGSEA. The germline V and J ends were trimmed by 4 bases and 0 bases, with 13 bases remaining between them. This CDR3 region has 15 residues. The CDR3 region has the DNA TGCAGCGTTGGAGGTTCAGGGGTAGCCAAAAACATTCAGTACTTC. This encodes CSVGGSGVAKNIQYF.

This CDR3 reads CASTRTGFGTEAFF. The CDR3 DNA sequence: TGTGCCAGCACCCGGACAGGGTTCGGCACTGAAGCTTTCTTT. The J gene is TRBJ1-1, the V gene TRBV28; 8 nucleotides agree with TRBD1. The junction had 8 bases not matched to a gene; V was cut back by 7 bases and J by 4 bases. CDR1 is MDHEN, CDR2 SYDVKM, per germline. CDR3 size: 14 residues.

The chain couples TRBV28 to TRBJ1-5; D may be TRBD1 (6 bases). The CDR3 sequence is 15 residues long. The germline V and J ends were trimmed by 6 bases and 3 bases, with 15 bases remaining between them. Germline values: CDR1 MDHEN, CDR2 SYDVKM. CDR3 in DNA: TGTGCCAGCAGCCCTCCGACAGGCGCCAATCAGCCCCAGCATTTT. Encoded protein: CASSPPTGANQPQHF. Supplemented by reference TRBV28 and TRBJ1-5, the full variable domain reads DVKVTQSSRYLVKRTGEKVFLECVQDMDHENMFWYRQDPGLGLRLIYFSYDVKMKEKGDIPEGYSVSREKKERFSLILESASTNQTSMYLCASSPPTGANQPQHFGDGTRLSIL.

The CDR3 DNA reads TGTGCCAGCAGGTTACAGGGATACACTGAAGCTTTCTTT. This sequence encodes CASRLQGYTEAFF. The rearrangement links TRBV7-9 to TRBJ1-1; D possibly corresponds to TRBD1 (6 bases). Trimming stripped 6 bases from V and 3 bases from J, with 11 bases between. Germline loops: CDR1 SEHNR, CDR2 FQNEAQ (reference sequence). This CDR3 contains 13 residues.

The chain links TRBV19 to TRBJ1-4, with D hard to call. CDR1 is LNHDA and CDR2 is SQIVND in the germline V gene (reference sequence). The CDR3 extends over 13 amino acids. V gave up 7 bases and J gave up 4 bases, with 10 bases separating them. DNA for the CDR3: TGTGCCAGTACCCAGGAATATAATGAAAAACTGTTTTTT. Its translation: CASTQEYNEKLFF.

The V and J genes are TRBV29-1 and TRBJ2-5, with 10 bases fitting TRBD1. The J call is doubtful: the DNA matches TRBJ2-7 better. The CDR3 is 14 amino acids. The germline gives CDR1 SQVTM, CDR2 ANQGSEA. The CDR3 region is CSVSPPDRGYEQYF. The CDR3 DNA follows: TGCAGCGTGTCCCCCCCGGACAGGGGGTACGAGCAGTACTTC.

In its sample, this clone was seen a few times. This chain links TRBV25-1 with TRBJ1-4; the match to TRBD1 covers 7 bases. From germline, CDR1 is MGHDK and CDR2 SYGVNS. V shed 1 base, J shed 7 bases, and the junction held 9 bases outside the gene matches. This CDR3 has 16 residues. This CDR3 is CASSESGRGQGEKLFF. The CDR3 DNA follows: TGTGCCAGCAGTGAATCTGGTAGGGGGCAGGGTGAAAAACTGTTTTTT. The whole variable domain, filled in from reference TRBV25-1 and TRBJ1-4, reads EADIYQTPRYLVIGTGKKITLECSQTMGHDKMYWYQQDPGMELHLIHYSYGVNSTEKGDLSSESTVSRIRTEHFPLTLESARPSHTSQYLCASSESGRGQGEKLFFGSGTQLSVL.

The DNA for the CDR3 is TGTGCCAGTACGATGGGGATAGCGGGGCAGAACACCGGGGAGCTGTTTTTT. This translates into CASTMGIAGQNTGELFF. The chain carries TRBV28 and TRBJ2-2, with TRBD2 matching 8 bases. The germline gives CDR1 MDHEN, CDR2 SYDVKM. J gave up 1 base and V 9 bases, and 13 bases lay outside the gene matches. The CDR3 has 17 amino acids.

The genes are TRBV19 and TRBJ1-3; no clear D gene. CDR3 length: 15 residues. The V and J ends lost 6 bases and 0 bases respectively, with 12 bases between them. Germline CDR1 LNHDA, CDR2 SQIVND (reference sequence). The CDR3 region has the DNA TGTGCCAGTAGCCTGACATCCAGCTCTGGAAACACCATATATTTT. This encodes CASSLTSSSGNTIYF.

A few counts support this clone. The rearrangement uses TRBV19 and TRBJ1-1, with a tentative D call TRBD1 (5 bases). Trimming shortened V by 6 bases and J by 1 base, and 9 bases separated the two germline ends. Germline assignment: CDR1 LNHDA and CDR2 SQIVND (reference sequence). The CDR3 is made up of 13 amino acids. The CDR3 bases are TGTGCCAGTAGCCTCGGACAGAACACTGAAGCTTTCTTT. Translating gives CASSLGQNTEAFF.

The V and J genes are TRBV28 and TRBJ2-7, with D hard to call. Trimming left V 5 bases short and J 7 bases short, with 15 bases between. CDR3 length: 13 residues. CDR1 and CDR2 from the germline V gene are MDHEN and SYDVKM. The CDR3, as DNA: TGTGCCAGCAGTGGTCTAGGCGTACTAGAGCAGTACTTC. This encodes CASSGLGVLEQYF.

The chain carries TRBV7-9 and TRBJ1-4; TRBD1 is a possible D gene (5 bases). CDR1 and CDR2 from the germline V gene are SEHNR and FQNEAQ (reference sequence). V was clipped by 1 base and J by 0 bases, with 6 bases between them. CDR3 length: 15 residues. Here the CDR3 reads CASSLGQTTNEKLFF. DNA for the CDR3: TGTGCCAGCAGCTTAGGACAGACAACTAATGAAAAACTGTTTTTT.

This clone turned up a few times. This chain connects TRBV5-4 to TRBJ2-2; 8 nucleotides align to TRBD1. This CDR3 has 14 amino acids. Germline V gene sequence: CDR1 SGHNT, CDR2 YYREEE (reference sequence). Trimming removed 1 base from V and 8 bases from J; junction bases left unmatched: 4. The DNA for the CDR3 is TGTGCCAGCAGCTTGCAGGGGGCTTGGGGGGAGCTGTTTTTT. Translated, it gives CASSLQGAWGELFF.

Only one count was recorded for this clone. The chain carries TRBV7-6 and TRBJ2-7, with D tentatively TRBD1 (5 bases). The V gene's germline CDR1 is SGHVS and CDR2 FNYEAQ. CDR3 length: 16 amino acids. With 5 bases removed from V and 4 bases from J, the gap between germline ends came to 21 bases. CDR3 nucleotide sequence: TGTGCCAGCAGCGGAGATGGTGGTTTCGCAGGGTACGAGCAGTACTTC. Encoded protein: CASSGDGGFAGYEQYF.

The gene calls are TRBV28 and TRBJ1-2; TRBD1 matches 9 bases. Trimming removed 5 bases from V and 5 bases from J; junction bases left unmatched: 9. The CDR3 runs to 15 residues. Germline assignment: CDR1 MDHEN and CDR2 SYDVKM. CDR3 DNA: TGTGCCAGCAGTCTATCCGGGACAGGGAGGTATGGCTACACCTTC. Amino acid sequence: CASSLSGTGRYGYTF.

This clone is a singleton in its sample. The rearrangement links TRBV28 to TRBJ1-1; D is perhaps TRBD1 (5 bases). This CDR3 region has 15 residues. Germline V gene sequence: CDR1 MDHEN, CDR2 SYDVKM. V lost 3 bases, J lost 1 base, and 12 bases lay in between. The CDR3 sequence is CASSLSDSRNTEAFF. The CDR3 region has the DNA TGTGCCAGCAGTTTGTCAGACAGCCGGAACACTGAAGCTTTCTTT.

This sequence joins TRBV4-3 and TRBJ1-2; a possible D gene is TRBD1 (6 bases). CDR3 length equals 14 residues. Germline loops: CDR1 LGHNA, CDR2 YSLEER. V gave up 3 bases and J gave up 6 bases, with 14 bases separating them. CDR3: CASSHSTGSHGYTF. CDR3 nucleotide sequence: TGCGCCAGCAGCCATTCTACAGGGTCCCATGGCTACACCTTC.

The CDR3 sequence is CASSQNEQFF. The CDR3, as DNA: TGTGCCAGCAGCCAGAATGAGCAGTTCTTC. The chain combines TRBV7-9 with TRBJ2-1; D gene unclear. The CDR3 extends over 10 amino acids. Trimming removed 5 bases at V and 7 bases at J, with 3 bases between. Germline V gives CDR1 SEHNR, CDR2 FQNEAQ (reference sequence).

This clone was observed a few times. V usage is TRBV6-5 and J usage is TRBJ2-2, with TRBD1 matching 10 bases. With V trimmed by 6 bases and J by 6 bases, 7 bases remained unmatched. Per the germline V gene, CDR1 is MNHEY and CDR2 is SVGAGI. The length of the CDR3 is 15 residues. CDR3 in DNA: TGTGCCAGCAGGGGACAGGGGTTAGTTTCCGGGGAGCTGTTTTTT. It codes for CASRGQGLVSGELFF.

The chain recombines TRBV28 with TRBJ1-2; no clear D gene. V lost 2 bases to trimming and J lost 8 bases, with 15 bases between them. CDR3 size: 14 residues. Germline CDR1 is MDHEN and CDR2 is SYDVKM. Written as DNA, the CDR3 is TGTGCCAGCAGTTTAGCGTTCGGAGCGCGGGGCTACACCTTC. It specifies CASSLAFGARGYTF.

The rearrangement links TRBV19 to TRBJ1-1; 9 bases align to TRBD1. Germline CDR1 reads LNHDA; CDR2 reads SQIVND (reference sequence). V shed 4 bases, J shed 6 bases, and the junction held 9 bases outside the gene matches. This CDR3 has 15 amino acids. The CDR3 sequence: CASSTNRGRDAEAFF. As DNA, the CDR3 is TGTGCCAGTAGTACCAACAGGGGGCGCGATGCTGAAGCTTTCTTT.

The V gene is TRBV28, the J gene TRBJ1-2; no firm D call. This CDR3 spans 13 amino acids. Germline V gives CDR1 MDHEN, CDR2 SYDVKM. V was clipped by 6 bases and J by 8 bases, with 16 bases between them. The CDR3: CASRTERPGGYTF. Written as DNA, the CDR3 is TGTGCCAGCAGAACGGAGCGGCCGGGGGGCTACACCTTC.